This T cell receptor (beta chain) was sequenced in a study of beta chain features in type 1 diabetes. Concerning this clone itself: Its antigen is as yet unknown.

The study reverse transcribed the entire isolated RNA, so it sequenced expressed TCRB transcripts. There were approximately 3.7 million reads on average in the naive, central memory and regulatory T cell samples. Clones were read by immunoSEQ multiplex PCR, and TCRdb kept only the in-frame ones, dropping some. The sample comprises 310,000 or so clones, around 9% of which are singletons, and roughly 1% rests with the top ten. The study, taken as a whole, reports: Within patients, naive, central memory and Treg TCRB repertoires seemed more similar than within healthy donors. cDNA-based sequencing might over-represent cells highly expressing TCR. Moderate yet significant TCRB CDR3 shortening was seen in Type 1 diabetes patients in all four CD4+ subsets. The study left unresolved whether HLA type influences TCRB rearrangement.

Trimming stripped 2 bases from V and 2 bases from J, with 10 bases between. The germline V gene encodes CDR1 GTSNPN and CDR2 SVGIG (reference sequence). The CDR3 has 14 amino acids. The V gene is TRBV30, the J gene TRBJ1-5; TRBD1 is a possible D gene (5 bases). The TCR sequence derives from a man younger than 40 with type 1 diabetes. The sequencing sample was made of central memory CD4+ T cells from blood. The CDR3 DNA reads TGTGCCTGGAGTAGGGGTTCCCGCAATCAGCCCCAGCATTTT. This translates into CAWSRGSRNQPQHF.